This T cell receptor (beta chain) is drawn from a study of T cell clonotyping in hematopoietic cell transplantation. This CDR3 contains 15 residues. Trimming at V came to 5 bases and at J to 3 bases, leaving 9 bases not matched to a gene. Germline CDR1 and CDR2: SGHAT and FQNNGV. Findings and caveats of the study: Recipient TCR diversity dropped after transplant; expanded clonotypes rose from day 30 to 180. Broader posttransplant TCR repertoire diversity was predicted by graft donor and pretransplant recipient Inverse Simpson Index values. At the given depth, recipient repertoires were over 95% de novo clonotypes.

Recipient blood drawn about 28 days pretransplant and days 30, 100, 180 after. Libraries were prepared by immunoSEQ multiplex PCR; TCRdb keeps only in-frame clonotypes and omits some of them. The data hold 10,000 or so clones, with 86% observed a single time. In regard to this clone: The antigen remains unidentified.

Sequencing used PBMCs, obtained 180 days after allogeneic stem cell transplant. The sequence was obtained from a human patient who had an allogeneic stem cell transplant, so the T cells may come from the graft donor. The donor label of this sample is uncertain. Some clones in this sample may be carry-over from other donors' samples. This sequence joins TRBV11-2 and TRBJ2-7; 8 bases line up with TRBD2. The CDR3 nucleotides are TGTGCCAGCAGCCCCTCGACGGGGGGGCTCTACGAGCAGTACTTC. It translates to CASSPSTGGLYEQYF. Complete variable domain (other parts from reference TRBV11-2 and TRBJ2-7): EAGVAQSPRYKIIEKRQSVAFWCNPISGHATLYWYQQILGQGPKLLIQFQNNGVVDDSQLPKDRFSAERLKGVDSTLKIQPAKLEDSAVYLCASSPSTGGLYEQYFGPGTRLTVT.